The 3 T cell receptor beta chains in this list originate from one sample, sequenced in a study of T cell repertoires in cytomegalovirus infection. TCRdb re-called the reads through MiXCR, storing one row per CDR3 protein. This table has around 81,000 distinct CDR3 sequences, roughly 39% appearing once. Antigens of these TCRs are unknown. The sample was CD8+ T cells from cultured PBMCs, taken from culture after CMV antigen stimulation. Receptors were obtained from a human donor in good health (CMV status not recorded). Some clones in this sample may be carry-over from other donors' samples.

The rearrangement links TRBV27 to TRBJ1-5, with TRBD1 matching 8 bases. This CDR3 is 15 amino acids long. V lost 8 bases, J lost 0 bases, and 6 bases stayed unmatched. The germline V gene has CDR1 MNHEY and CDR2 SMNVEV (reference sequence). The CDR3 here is CASARGPYSNQPQHF. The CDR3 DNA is TGTGCCAGCGCCAGGGGGCCCTATAGCAATCAGCCCCAGCATTTT.

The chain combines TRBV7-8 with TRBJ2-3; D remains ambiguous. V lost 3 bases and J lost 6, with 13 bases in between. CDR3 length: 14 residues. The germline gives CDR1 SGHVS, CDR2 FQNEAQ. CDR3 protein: CASSFILVQDTQYF. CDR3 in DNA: TGTGCCAGCAGCTTCATCCTGGTACAGGATACGCAGTATTTT.

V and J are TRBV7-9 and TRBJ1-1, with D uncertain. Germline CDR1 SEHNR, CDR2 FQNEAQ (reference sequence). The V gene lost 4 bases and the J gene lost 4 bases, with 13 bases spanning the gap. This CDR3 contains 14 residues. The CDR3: CASSSLGWSTEAFF. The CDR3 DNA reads TGTGCCAGCAGCTCACTAGGGTGGAGCACTGAAGCTTTCTTT.